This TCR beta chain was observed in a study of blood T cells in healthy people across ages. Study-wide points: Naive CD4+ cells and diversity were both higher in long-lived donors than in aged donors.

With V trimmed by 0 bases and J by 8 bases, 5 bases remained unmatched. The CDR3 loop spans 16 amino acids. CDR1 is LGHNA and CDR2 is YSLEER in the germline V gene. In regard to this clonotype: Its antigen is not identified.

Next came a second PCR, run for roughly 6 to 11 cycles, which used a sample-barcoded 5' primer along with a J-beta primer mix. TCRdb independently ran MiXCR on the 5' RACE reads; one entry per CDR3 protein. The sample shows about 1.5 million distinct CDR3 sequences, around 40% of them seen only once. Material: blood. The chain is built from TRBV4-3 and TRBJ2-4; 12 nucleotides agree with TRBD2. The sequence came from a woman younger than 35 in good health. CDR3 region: CASSQDLAGGKDIQYF. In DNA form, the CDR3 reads TGCGCCAGCAGCCAAGATCTAGCGGGAGGGAAGGACATTCAGTACTTC.